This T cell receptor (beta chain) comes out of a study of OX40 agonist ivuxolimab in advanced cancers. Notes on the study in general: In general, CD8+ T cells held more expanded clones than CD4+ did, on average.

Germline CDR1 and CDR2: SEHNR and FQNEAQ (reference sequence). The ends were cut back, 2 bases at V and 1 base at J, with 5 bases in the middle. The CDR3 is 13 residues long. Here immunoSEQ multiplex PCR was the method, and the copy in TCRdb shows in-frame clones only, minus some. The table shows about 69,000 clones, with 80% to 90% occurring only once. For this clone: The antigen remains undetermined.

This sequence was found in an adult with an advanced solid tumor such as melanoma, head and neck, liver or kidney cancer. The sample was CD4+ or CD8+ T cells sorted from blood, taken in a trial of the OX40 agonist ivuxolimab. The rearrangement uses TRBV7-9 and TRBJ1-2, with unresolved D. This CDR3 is CASSLQNNYGYTF. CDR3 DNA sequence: TGTGCCAGCAGCTTACAGAATAACTATGGCTACACCTTC.